This TCR beta chain was retrieved from a study of CD8 T cells in Susac syndrome. The germline V gene encodes CDR1 MGHRA and CDR2 YSYEKL. Trimming stripped 2 bases from V and 4 bases from J, with 11 bases between. This CDR3 contains 14 residues. Reverse transcription of roughly 0.45 to 1 ug RNA used random hexamers. TCRdb itself ran the immunoSEQ multiplex PCR reads through MiXCR, one entry per CDR3 protein. Among under 200,000 distinct CDR3 sequences, roughly nine tenths were seen once, and the ten largest hold roughly 0.087%. Sample: CD4+ T cells from PBMCs. The chain is built from TRBV4-1 and TRBJ2-5; TRBD2 might be the D (5 bases). The TCR originated in a human donor with Susac syndrome. The CDR3 sequence is CASSQLGSGETQYF. The CDR3 region has the DNA TGCGCCAGCAGCCAACTGGGGAGTGGAGAGACCCAGTACTTC.